The clone carrying this TCR beta chain was found once. What it binds is unknown. At one of its ends the junction is not consistent with the germline gene, which may arise from a read error. These data originate in a study of T cell repertoires in cytomegalovirus infection. Across the study: The authors relied on CMV epitopes, both recently identified HLA-C-restricted and well-studied HLA-B-restricted. Study findings and constraints: CMV-specific TCR beta clonotypes restricted by HLA-C were the ones dominating the ex vivo response. Cumulative public TCR beta family frequency identified CMV carriers with the relevant HLA.

This CDR3 has 11 amino acids. Each CDR3 protein is one row after TCRdb ran MiXCR on the reads. The sample lists approximately 310,000 distinct CDR3 sequences; 25% were seen once. The sequences come from cultured PBMCs, collected from culture after CMV antigen stimulation. The rearrangement links TRBV12-3 or TRBV12-4 to TRBJ1-2; D is perhaps TRBD1 (5 bases). This sequence was found in a human donor in good health (CMV status not recorded). Some clones in this sample may be carry-over from other donors' samples. The CDR3 sequence: CASSISRGLAF. As DNA, the CDR3 is TGTGCCAGCAGTATCTCCCGGGGACTGGCCTTC.